The entry that follows covers one TCR beta chain sequence. The data derive from a study of blood T cell repertoires in COVID-19. The overall study: Spain, Italy and the United States supplied samples that represented acute and convalescent COVID-19. Sources were T cells, B-cell-depleted T cells, or PBMCs; the material itself was cDNA or gDNA.

Per germline, CDR1 SEHNR and CDR2 FQNEAQ (reference sequence). The CDR3 has 16 amino acids. V was pared by 3 bases and J by 8 bases, with 19 bases between. Patients in Seattle were enrolled during active infection, then followed longitudinally. Per the authors' pipeline: Amplifying reference gene primers gave estimates of nucleated cell counts. This table comes from immunoSEQ multiplex PCR, and its TCRdb copy is limited to in-frame clones, with some not included. The DNA gave D and trimming, while V, J and clone size come from that table. Of 210,000 or so clones in the sample, 65% to 90% were seen once.

V gene TRBV7-9 combines with J gene TRBJ1-4; D might be TRBD1 (6 bases). This TCR derives from a man in his fifties with COVID-19, enrolled during active disease. The sequenced sample was peripheral blood. CDR3 in DNA: TGTGCCAGCAGCTTCGGGGACAAAGGGAGTGCCGAAAAACTGTTTTTT. This gives the protein CASSFGDKGSAEKLFF.